The clone carrying this TCR beta chain has only one observation. No antigen is known for it. The source of the sample is a study of shared clonotypes between healthy human individuals. Sequencing used immunoSEQ multiplex PCR; TCRdb keeps in-frame clones, though not all of them. The sample contains some 700,000 clones, 80% to 95% of which appear only once. Overall study findings and caveats: Naive subsets usually exceeded memory subsets in estimated richness.

The clonotype was recovered from a man aged 18 to 29 in good health. Some clones in this sample may be carry-over from other donors' samples. The sequenced material came from memory CD8+ T cells from PBMCs. Specified subset: CD45RO+ cells pooled with CCR7-negative TemRA cells.

CDR3 sequence: CASSPPTNPTQYF. The DNA for the CDR3 is TGTGCCAGCAGCCCCCCGACTAACCCTACGCAGTATTTT. The chain recombines TRBV5-6 with TRBJ2-3; TRBD2 might be the D (5 bases). V was trimmed by 4 bases and J by 8 bases, leaving 14 bases between them. Germline V gene sequence: CDR1 SGHDT, CDR2 YYEEEE. The CDR3 sequence is 13 residues long.